This paragraph reports one T cell receptor (beta chain). What it recognizes is unknown. Sequencing was performed with immunoSEQ multiplex PCR; in TCRdb, only in-frame clones are kept and a portion is missing. This sample has thousands of clones, with 65% to 75% found just once. This record comes from a study of STAT3 mutations in large granular lymphocyte leukemia. Turning to the study itself: More than half of T-LGLL patients received immunosuppressive therapy. Study-level findings and limits: Sampling intervals varied between patients and samples. In T-cell large granular lymphocyte leukemia, about half of patients showed multiple immunodominant subclonotypes. No sample exists from the first appearance of each clone.

The CDR3 totals 11 residues. CDR1 MNHEY and CDR2 SVGAGI come from the germline V gene. The V end lost 6 bases, the J end lost 4 bases, and 7 bases lay between the germline ends. The sequenced sample was peripheral blood mononuclear cells. The chain couples TRBV6-5 to TRBJ2-7, with D unresolved. This clonotype was sampled from a man in his sixties with T-cell large granular lymphocyte leukemia. Some clones in this sample may be carry-over from other donors' samples. The CDR3 protein is CASRTFYEQYF. The DNA of the CDR3 is TGTGCCAGCAGAACCTTTTACGAGCAGTACTTC.